One and the same sample provided the 2 T cell receptor beta chains below, sequenced in a study of metastatic and nonmetastatic thyroid tumors. TCRdb used MiXCR to call clones anew from the PCR reads. The data contain about 12,000 clones, roughly 27% of them singletons. Nobody among the patients had been given any treatment before thyroid surgery. The sample taken for sequencing was tumor tissue. Receptors were obtained from a female donor with papillary thyroid cancer or a benign thyroid nodule (not recorded which). Some clones in this sample may be carry-over from other donors' samples.

Turning to this clone: A clone one base away is much larger, so this may be a read error. The CDR3 protein is CASSPSAVEAFF. The CDR3 bases are TGTGCCAGCTCACCATCGGCAGTTGAAGCTTTCTTT. The gene calls are TRBV18 and TRBJ1-1; D call uncertain. CDR3 length: 12 residues. V lost 2 bases to trimming and J lost 7 bases, with 8 bases between them. Germline CDR1 KGHSH, CDR2 LQKENI.

This chain connects TRBV28 to TRBJ2-7; D is perhaps TRBD1 or TRBD2 (6 bases each). The CDR3 runs 15 residues. Germline V gene sequence: CDR1 MDHEN, CDR2 SYDVKM. Trimming took 0 bases from V and 4 from J, leaving 13 bases between them. This chain's CDR3 is CASSLWAGEAYEQYF. CDR3 nucleotide sequence: TGTGCCAGCAGTTTATGGGCAGGGGAGGCATACGAGCAGTACTTC.